The source of this TCR beta chain is a study of T cell responses to AZD1222 COVID-19 vaccine. Study-wide points: In a largely white British group with more females than males, clonal diversity was possibly underestimated.

Remarks on this clone: Its specificity is not known.

Measured with immunoSEQ multiplex PCR; TCRdb has only the in-frame clones, and not every one. Of around 99,000 clones listed, roughly 90% are singletons. The CDR3 covers 14 residues. Germline V gene data show CDR1 as SGHDN and CDR2 as FVKESK. Trimming took 6 bases from V and 0 from J; bases not matched to a gene: 4. The sample in question was peripheral blood, obtained on day 0 of AZD1222 vaccination. The origin of this receptor is an adult in good health. The V and J genes are TRBV14 and TRBJ2-7; 8 bases are shared with TRBD2. Here the CDR3 reads CASRNSGTSYEQYF. CDR3 bases: TGTGCCAGCAGAAATAGCGGGACCTCCTACGAGCAGTACTTC.